Each of the 8 T cell receptor beta chains below was sequenced from the same sample in a study of graft-versus-host responses after intestinal transplantation listed by TCRdb under 2021. To prepare the library, the immunoSEQ multiplex PCR assay was applied. The immuneACCESS repertoire file appears here via TCRdb, limited to in-frame rearrangements. These files lack a portion of the clones; in checked studies, under half of the deficit traces to unresolved V genes, and the cause of the others is not known. Within this sample are about 19,000 clones, with roughly a third of them counted one time only. Roughly 2% of the sample belongs to the ten largest clones. The meaning of the sample's time point label: cells obtained before transplantation from donor or recipient. The starting material was alloreactive CD4+ T cells from a mixed lymphocyte reaction culture, obtained before transplantation. The cell subset or site label here, explained by the study, means: CFSE-low proliferating T cells sorted from approximately six-day pre-transplant mixed lymphocyte reaction (GvH or HvG direction). The receptors come from a human patient who was an organ donor for intestinal transplantation.

This clone was picked up a small number of times. This sequence joins TRBV4-3 and TRBJ1-3; TRBD1 matches at 8 bases. CDR3 length: 14 residues. V trimming: 4 bases; J trimming: 8 bases; junction bases outside the gene matches: 7. Germline V CDR1 and CDR2: LGHNA, YSLEER. The CDR3 DNA reads TGCGCCAGCAGCCTTAGACAGGGGCTAGACACCATATATTTT. This codes for CASSLRQGLDTIYF.

This clone was counted a few times. The gene calls are TRBV9 and TRBJ2-5; tentatively, D is TRBD1 or TRBD2 (7 bases each). In germline, CDR1 is SGDLS, CDR2 YYNGEE. The V gene lost 4 bases and the J gene lost 5 bases, with 18 bases spanning the gap. This CDR3 region has 15 residues. The CDR3 DNA reads TGTGCCAGCAGCACCCCACAGGGGCGGGGGGAGACCCAGTACTTC. Translation: CASSTPQGRGETQYF.

This clone appeared a few times. The chain uses TRBV6-6 and TRBJ2-7; TRBD1 agrees at 8 bases. This CDR3 region has 14 residues. Unmatched junction bases numbered 5, after V lost 6 bases and J lost 1 base. Germline assignment: CDR1 MNHNY and CDR2 SVGAGI (reference sequence). CDR3 sequence: CASSPRGQSYEQYF. Written as DNA, the CDR3 is TGTGCCAGCAGCCCCAGGGGGCAGTCCTACGAGCAGTACTTC.

The table lists this clone with a few counts. The chain is built from TRBV5-1 and TRBJ1-1; weak D call: TRBD1 (6 bases). Germline values: CDR1 SGHRS, CDR2 YFSETQ. Trimming left V 1 base short and J 6 bases short, with 16 bases between. This CDR3 region has 15 residues. The CDR3 sequence is CASSLRGDQGAEAFF. As DNA, the CDR3 is TGCGCCAGCAGCTTGAGGGGGGATCAGGGCGCTGAAGCTTTCTTT. Looking up the rest from reference TRBV5-1 and TRBJ1-1 gives the full variable domain: KAGVTQTPRYLIKTRGQQVTLSCSPISGHRSVSWYQQTPGQGLQFLFEYFSETQRNKGNFPGRFSGRQFSNSRSEMNVSTLELGDSALYLCASSLRGDQGAEAFFGQGTRLTVV.

The chain employs TRBV15 and TRBJ1-5; D unresolved. Trimming removed 0 bases from V and 9 bases from J, with 9 bases in between. The germline V gene has CDR1 LNHNV and CDR2 YYDKDF (reference sequence). This CDR3 is built from 13 residues. Here the CDR3 reads CATSRDPSGPQHF. Here the CDR3 DNA reads TGTGCCACCAGCAGAGATCCCTCGGGGCCCCAGCATTTT.

By frequency in the sample, this clone is medium-sized. The chain is built from TRBV19 and TRBJ1-4, with 9 bases fitting TRBD1. The CDR3 has 13 amino acids. The germline gives CDR1 LNHDA, CDR2 SQIVND (reference sequence). Unmatched junction bases numbered 3, after V lost 7 bases and J lost 6 bases. CDR3 DNA: TGTGCCAGTAAGAGGACAGGGGATGAAAAACTGTTTTTT. This encodes CASKRTGDEKLFF.

This clone was picked up a small number of times. The CDR3 DNA sequence: TGTGCCAGCAGTGAAGCATGGCTCTATGGCTACACCTTC. Amino acids: CASSEAWLYGYTF. J is TRBJ1-2 and V is TRBV6-5; no reliable D call. The CDR3 consists of 13 residues. Germline-derived CDR1 and CDR2 are MNHEY and SVGAGI. The V and J ends lost 5 bases and 4 bases respectively, with 11 bases between them.

In its sample, this clone was seen a few times. CDR3 in DNA: TGTGCCAGCAGTTATAGCGGGAGGGCCTATGAGCAGTTCTTC. It codes for CASSYSGRAYEQFF. The chain uses TRBV6-5 and TRBJ2-1; 11 bases are shared with TRBD2. The germline gives CDR1 MNHEY, CDR2 SVGAGI. Trimming at V came to 3 bases and at J to 8 bases, leaving 3 bases not matched to a gene. The CDR3 runs 14 residues.